This T cell receptor beta chain came from a study of PD-L1 blockade in urothelial cancer. As for the study in general: Atezolizumab, begun by patients in about 2014, was given at 1,200 mg intravenously every 3 weeks.

Produced via immunoSEQ multiplex PCR; TCRdb's table is partial and in-frame only. Among some 100,000 clones listed, approximately 88% were seen once. In its sample, this clone was seen a few times. Time point in this sample: pretreatment peripheral blood. This receptor was obtained from a woman of 80 years or more with urothelial cancer. The sample was PBMCs, taken around atezolizumab (anti-PD-L1) treatment.

CDR3 DNA: TGCGCCAGCAGCGTAAGCGGAACCTACGAGCAGTACTTC. This gives the protein CASSVSGTYEQYF. The chain employs TRBV10-2 and TRBJ2-7, with D perhaps TRBD2 (5 bases). V dropped 6 bases and J dropped 2 bases, with 11 bases sitting between them. Germline V lookup: CDR1 WSHSY, CDR2 SAAADI. The CDR3 totals 13 residues.